The TCR beta chain under discussion was sequenced for a study of blood T cell repertoires in COVID-19. Germline assignment: CDR1 SQVTM and CDR2 ANQGSEA. The V end was cut by 7 bases, the J end by 8 bases, with 12 bases between. The CDR3 has 11 amino acids. This clone was observed once. Generated by immunoSEQ multiplex PCR, the TCRdb table keeps only in-frame clones and is missing some. The table shows approximately 75,000 clones, with more than 65% occurring only once. The chain recombines TRBV29-1 with TRBJ2-1; no firm D call. The TCR originated in a woman in her forties or fifties with acute or convalescent COVID-19. The sample comprised peripheral blood. DNA of the CDR3: TGCAGCGCTGCGGCAGCTGATGAGCAGTTCTTC. Protein: CSAAAADEQFF.